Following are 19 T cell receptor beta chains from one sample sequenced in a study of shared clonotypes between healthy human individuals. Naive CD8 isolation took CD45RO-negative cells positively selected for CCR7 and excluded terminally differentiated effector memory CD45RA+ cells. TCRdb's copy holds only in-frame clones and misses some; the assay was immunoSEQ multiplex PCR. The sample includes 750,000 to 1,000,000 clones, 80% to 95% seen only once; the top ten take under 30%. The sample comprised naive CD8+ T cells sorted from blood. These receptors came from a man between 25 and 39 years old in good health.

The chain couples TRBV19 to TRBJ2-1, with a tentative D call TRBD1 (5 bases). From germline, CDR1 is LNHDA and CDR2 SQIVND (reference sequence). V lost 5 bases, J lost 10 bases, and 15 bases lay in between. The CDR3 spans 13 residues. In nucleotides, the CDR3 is TGTGCCAGTAGTGGGGCCTACGGGTCGGAGCAGTTCTTC. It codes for CASSGAYGSEQFF.

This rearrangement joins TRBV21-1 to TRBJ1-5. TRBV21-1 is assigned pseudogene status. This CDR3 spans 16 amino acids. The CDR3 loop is CASNPTTGPRNQPQHF. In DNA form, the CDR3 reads TGTGCCAGCAACCCGACGACCGGGCCACGGAATCAGCCCCAGCATTTT.

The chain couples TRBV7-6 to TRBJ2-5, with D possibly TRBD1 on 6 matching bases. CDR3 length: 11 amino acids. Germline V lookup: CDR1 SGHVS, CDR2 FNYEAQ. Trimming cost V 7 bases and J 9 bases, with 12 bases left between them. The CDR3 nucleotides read TGTGCCAGCACCGAGGGGGTTTCCCAGTACTTC. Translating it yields CASTEGVSQYF.

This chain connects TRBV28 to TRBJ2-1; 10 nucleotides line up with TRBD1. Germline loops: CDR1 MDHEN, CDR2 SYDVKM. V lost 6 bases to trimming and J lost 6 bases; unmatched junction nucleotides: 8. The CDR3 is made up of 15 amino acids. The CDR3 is CASRGGQGYFNEQFF. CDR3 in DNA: TGTGCCAGCAGGGGGGGACAGGGGTATTTCAATGAGCAGTTCTTC.

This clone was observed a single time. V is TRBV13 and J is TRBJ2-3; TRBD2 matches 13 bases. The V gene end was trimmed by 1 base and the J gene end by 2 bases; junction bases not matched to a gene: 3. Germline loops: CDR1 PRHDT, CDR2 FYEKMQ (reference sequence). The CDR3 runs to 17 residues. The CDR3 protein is CASSLEGLAGPTDTQYF. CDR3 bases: TGTGCCAGCAGCTTAGAGGGACTAGCGGGACCCACAGATACGCAGTATTTT.

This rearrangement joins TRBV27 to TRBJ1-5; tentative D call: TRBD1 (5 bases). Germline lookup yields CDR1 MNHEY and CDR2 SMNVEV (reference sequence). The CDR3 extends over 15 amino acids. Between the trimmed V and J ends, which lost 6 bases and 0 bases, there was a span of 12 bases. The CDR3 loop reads CASSTTDDSNQPQHF. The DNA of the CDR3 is TGTGCCAGCAGCACGACAGATGATAGCAATCAGCCCCAGCATTTT.

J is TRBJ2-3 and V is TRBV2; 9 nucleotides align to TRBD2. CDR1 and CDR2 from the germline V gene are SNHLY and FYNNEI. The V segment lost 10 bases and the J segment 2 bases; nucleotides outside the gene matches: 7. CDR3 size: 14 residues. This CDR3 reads CATSGMTLTDTQYF. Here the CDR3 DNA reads TGTGCCACTAGCGGGATGACGCTCACAGATACGCAGTATTTT. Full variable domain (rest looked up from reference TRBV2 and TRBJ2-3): EPEVTQTPSHQVTQMGQEVILRCVPISNHLYFYWYRQILGQKVEFLVSFYNNEISEKSEIFDDQFSVERPDGSNFTLKIRSTKLEDSAMYFCATSGMTLTDTQYFGPGTRLTVL.

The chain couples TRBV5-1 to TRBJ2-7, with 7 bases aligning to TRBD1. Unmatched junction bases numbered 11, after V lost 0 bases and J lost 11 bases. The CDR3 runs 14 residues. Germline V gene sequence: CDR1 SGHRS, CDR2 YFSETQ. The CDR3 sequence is CASSLGGQFSWEYF. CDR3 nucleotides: TGCGCCAGCAGCTTGGGGGGACAGTTCTCTTGGGAGTACTTC.

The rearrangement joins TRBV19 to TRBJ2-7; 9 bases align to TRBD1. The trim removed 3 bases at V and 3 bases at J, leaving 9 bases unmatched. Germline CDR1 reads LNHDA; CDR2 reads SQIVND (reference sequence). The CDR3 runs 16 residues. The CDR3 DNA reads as TGTGCCAGTAGTATCTCCCCGGGACAGGGACTCTACGAGCAGTACTTC. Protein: CASSISPGQGLYEQYF.

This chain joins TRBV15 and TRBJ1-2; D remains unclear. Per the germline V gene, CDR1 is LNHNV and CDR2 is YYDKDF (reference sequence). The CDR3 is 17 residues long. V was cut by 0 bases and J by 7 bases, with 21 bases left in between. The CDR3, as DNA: TGTGCCACCAGCAGAGATCCACGGGATCAAGGATTGCCTGGCTACACCTTC. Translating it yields CATSRDPRDQGLPGYTF.

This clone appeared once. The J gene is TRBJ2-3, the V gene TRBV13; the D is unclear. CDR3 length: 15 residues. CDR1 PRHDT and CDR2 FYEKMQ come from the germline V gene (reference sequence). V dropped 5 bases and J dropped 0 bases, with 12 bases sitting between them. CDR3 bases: TGTGCCAGCAGCCCTCATCCACGAAGCACAGATACGCAGTATTTT. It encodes CASSPHPRSTDTQYF. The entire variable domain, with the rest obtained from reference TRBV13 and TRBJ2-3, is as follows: AAGVIQSPRHLIKEKRETATLKCYPIPRHDTVYWYQQGPGQDPQFLISFYEKMQSDKGSIPDRFSAQQFSDYHSELNMSSLELGDSALYFCASSPHPRSTDTQYFGPGTRLTVL.

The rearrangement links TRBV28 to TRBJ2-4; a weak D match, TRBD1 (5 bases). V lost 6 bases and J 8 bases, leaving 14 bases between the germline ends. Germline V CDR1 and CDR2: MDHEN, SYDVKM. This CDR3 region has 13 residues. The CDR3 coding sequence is TGTGCCAGCAGGGAAGGGGCAAATTACATTCAGTACTTC. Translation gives CASREGANYIQYF.

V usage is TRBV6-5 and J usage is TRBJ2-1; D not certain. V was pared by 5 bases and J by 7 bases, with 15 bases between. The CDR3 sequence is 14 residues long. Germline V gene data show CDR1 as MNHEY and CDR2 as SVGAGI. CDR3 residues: CASSNPDPWNEQFF. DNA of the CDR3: TGTGCCAGCAGTAATCCCGACCCTTGGAATGAGCAGTTCTTC.

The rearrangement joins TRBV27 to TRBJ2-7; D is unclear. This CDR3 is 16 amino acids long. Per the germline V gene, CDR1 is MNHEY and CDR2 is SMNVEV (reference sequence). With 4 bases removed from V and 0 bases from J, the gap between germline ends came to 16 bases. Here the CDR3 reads CASSYAGGVSSYEQYF. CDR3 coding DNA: TGTGCCAGCAGTTACGCAGGCGGAGTTAGCTCCTACGAGCAGTACTTC.

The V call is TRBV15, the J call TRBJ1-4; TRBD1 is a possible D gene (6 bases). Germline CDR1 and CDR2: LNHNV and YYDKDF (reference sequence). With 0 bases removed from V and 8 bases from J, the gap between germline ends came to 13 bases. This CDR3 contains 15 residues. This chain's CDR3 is CATSRDAGGDEKLFF. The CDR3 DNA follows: TGTGCCACCAGCAGAGACGCGGGGGGCGACGAAAAACTGTTTTTT.

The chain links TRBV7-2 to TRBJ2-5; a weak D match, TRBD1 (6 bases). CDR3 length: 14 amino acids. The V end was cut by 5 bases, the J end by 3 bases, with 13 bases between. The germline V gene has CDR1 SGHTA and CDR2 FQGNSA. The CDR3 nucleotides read TGTGCCAGCAGCGTATACAGGGACAAAGAGACCCAGTACTTC. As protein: CASSVYRDKETQYF.

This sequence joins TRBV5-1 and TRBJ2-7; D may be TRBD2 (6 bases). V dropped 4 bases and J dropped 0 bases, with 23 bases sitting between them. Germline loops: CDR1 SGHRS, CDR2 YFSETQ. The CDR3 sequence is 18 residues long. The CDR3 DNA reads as TGCGCCAGCAGCCAAGGGGCCGGTCGTGGGAGGACCTCCTACGAGCAGTACTTC. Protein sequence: CASSQGAGRGRTSYEQYF.

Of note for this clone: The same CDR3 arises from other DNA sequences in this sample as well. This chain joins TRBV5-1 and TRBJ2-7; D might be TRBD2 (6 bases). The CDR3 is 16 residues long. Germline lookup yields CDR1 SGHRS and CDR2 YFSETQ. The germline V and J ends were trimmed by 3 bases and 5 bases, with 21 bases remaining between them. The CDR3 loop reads CASSSTGGGGQNEQYF. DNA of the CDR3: TGCGCCAGCAGCTCGACCGGGGGTGGAGGGCAGAACGAGCAGTACTTC.

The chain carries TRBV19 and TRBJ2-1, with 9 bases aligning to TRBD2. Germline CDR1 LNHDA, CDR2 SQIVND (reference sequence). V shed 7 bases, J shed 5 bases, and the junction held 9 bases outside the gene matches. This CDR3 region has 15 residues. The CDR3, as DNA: TGTGCCAGTACCCTAGGGACTAGCAGCAACAATGAGCAGTTCTTC. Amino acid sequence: CASTLGTSSNNEQFF.